This record concerns one T cell receptor (beta chain) sequence. Its antigen remains undetermined. The record has no base qualities; no much larger clone is one base away. This specimen's treatment or condition label, interpreted: approximately 11-day PBMC culture with coronavirus spike peptide pools or control peptides (ViraFEST assay). The ViraFEST assay, used in the study, expanded antigen-specific T cells with peptide pools and then identified the expanded clonotypes through TCR sequencing. The positive SARS-CoV-2 PCR tests of the convalescent patients were dated from March to December 2020, before the Alpha, Beta and Delta variants emerged in the United States. Each well held two million PBMCs cultured with approximately 10 ug/ml peptide pools in IMDM containing around 5% human AB serum and 10 IU/ml IL-2. On days 3 and 7, half of the culture medium was replaced with fresh IL-2-containing medium. After less than 12 days of culture, CD4+ T cells were isolated by negative selection using the EasySep CD4+ T cell isolation kit. Ficoll-Paque Plus gradient centrifugation was used to isolate PBMCs from whole blood, and the isolated PBMCs were then either used fresh or cryopreserved at -140C. Culture conditions were generally each tested in triplicate wells.

The record originates from a study of vaccination and CD4 T cells after COVID-19 (dated by TCRdb to 2022 to 2024). The study in broad terms: Every convalescent patient had a positive nasal swab PCR test for SARS-CoV-2, with mild disease in roughly ten patients and severe disease in one. The spike-specific CD4+ TCR repertoire was compared before and after mRNA vaccination in 10 to 11 COVID-19 convalescent patients and a handful of infection-naive healthy vaccine recipients. Post-vaccine blood samples were collected a median of about 11 weeks after the second vaccine dose, ranging from roughly 12 to 250 days. Culture stimuli were overlapping spike peptide pools from SARS-CoV-2 and from the common cold coronaviruses HCoV-NL63, HCoV-OC43 and HCoV-229E. Participants received two doses of either the Pfizer-BioNTech BNT162b2 vaccine (n=8) or the Moderna mRNA-1273 vaccine (n=2). As controls, cultures received a CEFX viral epitope pool (the positive control), an HIV-1 Nef peptide pool (the negative control), or no peptide at all. In the convalescent cohort there were six males and four females, among whom were two Hispanic individuals, seven Caucasians, two Asians and one multiracial person. Post-COVID blood samples from convalescent patients were collected a median of about 100 days after diagnosis, with a range of 35 to 161 days. Points the paper makes about the study in general: Only a relatively small number of convalescent patients were included in the study, and early timepoints following natural infection were not analyzed. The median count of SARS-CoV-2-reactive clonotypes went up from some 23 after infection to 35 to 40 after vaccination, although the change was not significant. In convalescent patients, nearly all vaccine-specific clones (304 of 307) were found to be mono-reactive for SARS-CoV-2 spike rather than cross-reactive with common cold coronaviruses. In convalescent patients, a median 86.3% of post-vaccine SARS-CoV-2-reactive clones were detected only after vaccination, suggesting vaccine-specific priming.

Taken from cysteine to phenylalanine, the CDR3 has 15 residues. CDR3 DNA is the only sequence kept; it has 45 bases, read in frame from the first base. CDR1 and CDR2 are drawn from the germline V gene: LGHNT, FRNRAP. V ends up 2 bases short and J 2 bases short, with an unmatched junction base count of 2. The library was prepared using PCR. DNA from cultured CD4+ T cells was subjected to TCR sequencing with the Oncomine TCR Beta short-read assay at the Johns Hopkins FTIC core. The QIAamp micro DNA kit was used to extract genomic DNA from the cultured CD4+ T cells. Oncomine TCR Beta libraries made from cultured CD4+ T cells were pooled using unique dual indexes and sequenced on an Illumina iSeq 100. Regarding the original processing steps: Non-productive sequences were removed, and CDR3s not starting with C, not ending with F or W, or shorter than 7 amino acids were discarded. The MANAFEST web application was used to identify antigen-specific clonotypes by comparing peptide-stimulated wells against reference wells and other culture wells. To be called positive, a clone needed an FDR below 0.05, an odds ratio above 5, and a productive frequency above 0.1% in at least two of three replicate wells. A clonotype was classed as cross-reactive if the clonotype showed significant expansion both in SARS-CoV-2 spike wells and in at least one common cold coronavirus spike condition. Using R version 3.6.1, CDR3 homology was evaluated through Levenshtein distances (stringdist) along with unrooted phylogenetic trees (ape). TCRdb passed the public sequencing reads through fastp at Q25 and MiXCR, retaining productive beta sequences. CDR3 protein sequences are deduplicated, and each keeps its most common genes and DNA. These V and J calls originate from TCRdb's pipeline instead of the authors' own analysis. The sample table holds over 10,000 distinct CDR3 sequences, of which nearly 80% were seen once. Clones ranked in the top ten supply more than 25% of the sample.

The specimen sequenced was CD4+ T cells from blood, cultured in vitro. This TCR was sampled from a human donor who had recovered from COVID-19. Rearrangement joined TRBV12-5 to TRBJ2-5, and 10 junction bases match TRBD1. The sequenced DNA: TGTGCTAGTGGTTTGTTGGGACAGGGGCAAGAGACCCAGTACTTC. This gives the protein CASGLLGQGQETQYF.